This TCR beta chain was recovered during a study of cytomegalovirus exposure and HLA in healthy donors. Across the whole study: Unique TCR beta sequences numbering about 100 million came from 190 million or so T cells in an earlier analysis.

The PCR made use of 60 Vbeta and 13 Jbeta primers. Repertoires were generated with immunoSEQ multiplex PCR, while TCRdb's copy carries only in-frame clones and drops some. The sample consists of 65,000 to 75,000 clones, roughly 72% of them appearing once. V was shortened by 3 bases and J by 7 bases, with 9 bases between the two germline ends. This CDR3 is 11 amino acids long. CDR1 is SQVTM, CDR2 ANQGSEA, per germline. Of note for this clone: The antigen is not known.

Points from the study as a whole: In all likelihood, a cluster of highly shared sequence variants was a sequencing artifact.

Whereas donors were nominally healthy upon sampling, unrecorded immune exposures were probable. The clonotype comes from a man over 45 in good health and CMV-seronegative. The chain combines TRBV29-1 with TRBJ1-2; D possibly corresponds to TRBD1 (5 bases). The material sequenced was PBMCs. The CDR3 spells CSVDRGGGYTF. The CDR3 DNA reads TGCAGCGTTGATAGGGGAGGTGGCTACACCTTC. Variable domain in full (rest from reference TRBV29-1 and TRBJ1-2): SAVISQKPSRDICQRGTSLTIQCQVDSQVTMMFWYRQQPGQSLTLIATANQGSEATYESGFVIDKFPISRPNLTFSTLTVSNMSPEDSSIYLCSVDRGGGYTFGSGTRLTVV.